This paragraph covers one T cell receptor (beta chain) sequence. Germline V lookup: CDR1 SGHAT, CDR2 FQNNGV. This CDR3 is 12 amino acids long. The V end lost 1 base, the J end lost 2 bases, and 3 bases lay between the germline ends. This sample is part of a study of graft-versus-host responses after intestinal transplantation. Using immunoSEQ multiplex PCR, the repertoire was profiled, and TCRdb retains in-frame clones only, with some absent. The data hold some 40,000 clones, with about 90% observed a single time. The receptor was derived from a human patient who received an intestinal transplant, so some T cells may come from the graft donor. The sequenced sample was PBMCs, obtained 260 to 280 days after transplant. This rearrangement joins TRBV11-2 to TRBJ2-7; D remains unclear. CDR3 bases: TGTGCCAGCAGCTTAGTACCCTACGAGCAGTACTTC. This encodes CASSLVPYEQYF.